This T cell receptor beta chain was sequenced for a study of control samples from healthy donors and cancer patients. Assay used: immunoSEQ multiplex PCR; TCRdb lists only in-frame clones, some missing. The data hold tens of thousands of clones, with 83% observed a single time. The CDR3 is 15 residues long. Germline V lookup: CDR1 SGHTA, CDR2 FQGTGA. Germline trimming cut 5 bases from V and 9 bases from J; bases unmatched to any gene: 11. This receptor was taken from an older woman with lung cancer. This sequence joins TRBV7-3 and TRBJ2-2; 8 nucleotides align to TRBD2. Sequencing input: PBMCs. This CDR3 reads CASSEAGLAGRELFF. The CDR3 DNA reads TGTGCCAGCAGCGAAGCTGGACTAGCAGGCCGGGAGCTGTTTTTT.